This TCR beta chain was identified during a study of HIV-infected children after antiretroviral therapy interruption. Study as a whole: Continuous-treatment samples came from weeks 0, 48 and 150.

In germline, CDR1 is SEHNR, CDR2 FQNEAQ (reference sequence). The CDR3 covers 13 residues. V gave up 5 bases and J gave up 0 bases, with 5 bases separating them. Treatment specified: PENTA 11 planned treatment interruption arm or continuous ART arm. A 3' RACE protocol on RNA, with unique molecular identifiers, produced the TCR library. TCRdb re-analysed the 3' RACE reads in MiXCR, keeping a single row per CDR3 protein. The data hold 40,000 to 55,000 distinct CDR3 sequences, with roughly 4.5% observed a single time. Study conclusions and caveats: By the end of treatment interruption, naive CD4+ clonality (Gini) increased.

A remark on this clonotype: The target antigen is unknown. Being one base from a much bigger clone, this may be a read error.

The chain is built from TRBV7-9 and TRBJ1-5; D remains ambiguous. The sequence was obtained from a pool of human donors with HIV. Sequencing used CD45RA+ CD4+ T cells from PBMCs, pooled from several time points, obtained from a donor given antiretroviral therapy, either interrupted or continuous. Subset noted: naive CD4+ CD45RA+ CD45RO- T cells. The CDR3 spells CASSVYSNQPQHF. CDR3 sequence (DNA): TGTGCCAGCAGCGTTTATAGCAATCAGCCCCAGCATTTT.